This T cell receptor beta chain emerged from a study of blood T cell repertoires in COVID-19. This table comes from immunoSEQ multiplex PCR, and its TCRdb copy is limited to in-frame clones, with some not included. Among about 400,000 clones listed, more than 85% were seen once. Trimming removed 3 bases at V and 5 bases at J, with 5 bases between. The CDR3 is 12 residues long. This clonotype was obtained from a human donor in a cohort sampled during active COVID-19. The sequenced material came from peripheral blood. The chain combines TRBV12-3 or TRBV12-4 with TRBJ2-1; D is undetermined. The CDR3 region has the DNA TGTGCCAGCAGTTTGTTAAACAATGAGCAGTTCTTC. This encodes CASSLLNNEQFF.